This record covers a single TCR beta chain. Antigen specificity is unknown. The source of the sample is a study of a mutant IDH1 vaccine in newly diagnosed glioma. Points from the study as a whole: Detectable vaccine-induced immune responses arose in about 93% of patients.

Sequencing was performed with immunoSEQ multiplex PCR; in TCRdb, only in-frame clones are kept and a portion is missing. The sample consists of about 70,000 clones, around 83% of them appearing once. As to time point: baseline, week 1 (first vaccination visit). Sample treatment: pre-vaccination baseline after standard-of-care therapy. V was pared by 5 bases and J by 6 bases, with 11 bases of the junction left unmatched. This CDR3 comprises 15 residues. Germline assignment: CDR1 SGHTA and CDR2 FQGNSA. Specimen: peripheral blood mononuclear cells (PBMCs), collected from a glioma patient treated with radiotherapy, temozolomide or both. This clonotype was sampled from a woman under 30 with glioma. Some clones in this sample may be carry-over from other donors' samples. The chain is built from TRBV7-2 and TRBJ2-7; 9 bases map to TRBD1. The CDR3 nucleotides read TGTGCCAGCAGCACTCAGCCGGGACAGGGTATCGAGCAGTACTTC. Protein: CASSTQPGQGIEQYF.